This is a list of T cell receptor beta chains from one sample in a study of identifying expanded T cells in peripheral blood. The table came from immunoSEQ multiplex PCR; TCRdb's copy has only in-frame clones and leaves some out. The sample consists of approximately 85,000 clones, 88% of them appearing once. The sequenced sample was blood. These receptors were collected from a person between 18 and 75 years old in good health. Each CDR3 is given with its conserved first and last residue. D genes are given only for firm matches. Part of the rows lack a size; the others show once, few, many or a class for expanded clones.

j_call d_call v_call clone_size cdr3_nt cdr3_aa
TRBJ1-2 . TRBV7-9 . TGTGCCAGCAGCTTAGTCGGCTCTGCGGCCTTACTAAGTGGCTACACCTTC CASSLVGSAALLSGYTF
TRBJ2-2 . TRBV19 . TGTGCCAGTAGGACGGCCGCCCGCGGGGAGCTGTTTTTT CASRTAARGELFF
TRBJ2-1 . TRBV7-2 . TGTGCCAGCAGCTTAGTAAGGCTAGAGGCTGAGCAGTTCTTC CASSLVRLEAEQFF
TRBJ2-6 TRBD1 TRBV28 . TGTGCCAGCAGCCCTCGACAGGGGGTTACTGGGGCCAACGTCCTGACTTTC CASSPRQGVTGANVLTF
TRBJ1-6 . TRBV7-2 . TGTGCCAGCAGCTTCGGTAATTCACCCCTCCACTTT CASSFGNSPLHF
TRBJ1-5 . TRBV27 . TGTGCCAGCAGCGGGGGGCTTGGCAATCAGCCCCAGCATTTT CASSGGLGNQPQHF
TRBJ1-1 TRBD1 TRBV6-5 . TGTGCCACAAGGACAGGGGGGATGAACACTGAAGCTTTCTTT CATRTGGMNTEAFF
TRBJ2-7 . TRBV28 . TGTGCCAGCAGTTTTAAACTCTTCCTCGGACACTCGTCCTACGAGCAGTACTTC CASSFKLFLGHSSYEQYF
TRBJ2-1 . TRBV16 . TGTGCCAGCAGCCAATACAATGAGCAGTTCTTC CASSQYNEQFF
TRBJ2-5 . TRBV7-2 . TGTGCCAGCAGGTGGTTCGGGACTGATGAAGAGACCCAGTACTTC CASRWFGTDEETQYF
TRBJ2-7 . TRBV7-2 . TGTGCCAGCAGCCCCAGTGGACGGCGAAGCTCCTACGAGCAGTACTTC CASSPSGRRSSYEQYF
TRBJ1-6 . TRBV7-9 once TGTGCCAGCAGCTCGCCCGAAGGACAGAGCTCCTATAATTCACCCCTCCACTTT CASSSPEGQSSYNSPLHF
TRBJ2-1 . TRBV18 . TGTGCCAGCCGCAACCAGGGACCCTACAATGAGCAGTTCTTC CASRNQGPYNEQFF
TRBJ2-1 TRBD2 TRBV28 once TGTGCCAGCAGGACTCTAGCGGCCTCCTACAATGAGCAGTTCTTC CASRTLAASYNEQFF
TRBJ2-3 TRBD1 TRBV13 . TGTGCCAGCAGCTCCACCCCGACAGGGGGACGCACAGATACGCAGTATTTT CASSSTPTGGRTDTQYF
TRBJ1-3 . TRBV6-5 few TGTGCCAGCAAGGGGGACACCATATATTTT CASKGDTIYF
TRBJ1-2 . TRBV6-5 . TGTGCCAGCAGTTACAGGGTTAACTATGGCTACACCTTC CASSYRVNYGYTF
TRBJ1-5 . TRBV7-8 . TGTGCCAGCAGCTTACCCAATCAGCCCCAGCATTTT CASSLPNQPQHF
TRBJ2-3 . TRBV5-1 . TGCGCCAGCAGCATACTAGGAGGGGGCACAGATACGCAGTATTTT CASSILGGGTDTQYF
TRBJ2-1 TRBD1 TRBV27 . TGTGCCAGCAGTTTGGCGGGACAGGGTTACAATGAGCAGTTCTTC CASSLAGQGYNEQFF
TRBJ2-2 . TRBV9 . TGTGCCAGCAGCCGTAGTGATGGGCGCACCGGGGAGCTGTTTTTT CASSRSDGRTGELFF
TRBJ2-2 TRBD2 TRBV5-4 . TGTGCCAGCAGCGGCGGGAGCACCGGGGAGCTGTTTTTT CASSGGSTGELFF
TRBJ2-1 TRBD1 TRBV18 few TGTGCCAGCTCACCACGCGCCCCGGGACAGGGTCCCCACAATGAGCAGTTCTTC CASSPRAPGQGPHNEQFF
TRBJ1-1 . TRBV19 . TGTGCCAGTAGTACCCGGGACACTAAGAACACTGAAGCTTTCTTT CASSTRDTKNTEAFF
TRBJ2-2 TRBD2 TRBV4-1 . TGCGCCAGCAGCCAAGGACTAGCCCTGAACACCGGGGAGCTGTTTTTT CASSQGLALNTGELFF